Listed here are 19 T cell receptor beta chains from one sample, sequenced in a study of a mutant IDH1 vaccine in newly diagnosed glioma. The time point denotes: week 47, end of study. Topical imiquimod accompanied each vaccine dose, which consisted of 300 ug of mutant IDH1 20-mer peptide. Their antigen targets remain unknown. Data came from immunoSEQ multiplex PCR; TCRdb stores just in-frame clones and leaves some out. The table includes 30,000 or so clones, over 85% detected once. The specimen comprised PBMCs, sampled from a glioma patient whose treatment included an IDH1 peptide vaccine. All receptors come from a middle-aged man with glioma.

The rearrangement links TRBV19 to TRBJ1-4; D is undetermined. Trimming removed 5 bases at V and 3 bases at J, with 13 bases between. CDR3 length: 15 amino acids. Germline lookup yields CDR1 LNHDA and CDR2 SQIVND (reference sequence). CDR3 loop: CASSLTPVANEKLFF. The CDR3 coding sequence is TGTGCCAGTAGTCTTACCCCGGTGGCTAATGAAAAACTGTTTTTT. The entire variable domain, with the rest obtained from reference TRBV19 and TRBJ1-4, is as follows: DGGITQSPKYLFRKEGQNVTLSCEQNLNHDAMYWYRQDPGQGLRLIYYSQIVNDFQKGDIAEGYSVSREKKESFPLTVTSAQKNPTAFYLCASSLTPVANEKLFFGSGTQLSVL.

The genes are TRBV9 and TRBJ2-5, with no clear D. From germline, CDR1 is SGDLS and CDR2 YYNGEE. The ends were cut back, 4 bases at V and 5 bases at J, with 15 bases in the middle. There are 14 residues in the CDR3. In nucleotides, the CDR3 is TGTGCCAGCAGCCCGAACTGGGGTGATGAGACCCAGTACTTC. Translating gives CASSPNWGDETQYF.

For the CDR3, the DNA is TGCGCCAGCAGCTTTTATTCGGGCTACAATGAGCAGTTCTTC. This sequence encodes CASSFYSGYNEQFF. The V call is TRBV5-1, the J call TRBJ2-1; D unclear. Trimming removed 2 bases from V and 3 bases from J, with 9 bases in between. Germline values: CDR1 SGHRS, CDR2 YFSETQ. The CDR3 runs to 14 residues.

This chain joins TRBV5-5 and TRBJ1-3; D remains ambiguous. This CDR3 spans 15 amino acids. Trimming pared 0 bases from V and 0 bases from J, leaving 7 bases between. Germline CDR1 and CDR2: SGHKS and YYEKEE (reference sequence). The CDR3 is CASSLGRNSGNTIYF. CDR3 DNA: TGTGCCAGCAGCTTGGGACGGAACTCTGGAAACACCATATATTTT.

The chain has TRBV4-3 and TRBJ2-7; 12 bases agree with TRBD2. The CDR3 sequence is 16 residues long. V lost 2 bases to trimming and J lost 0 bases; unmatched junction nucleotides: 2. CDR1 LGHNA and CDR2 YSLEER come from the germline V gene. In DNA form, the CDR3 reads TGCGCCAGCAGCCAATGGACTAGCGGGAACTCCTACGAGCAGTACTTC. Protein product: CASSQWTSGNSYEQYF.

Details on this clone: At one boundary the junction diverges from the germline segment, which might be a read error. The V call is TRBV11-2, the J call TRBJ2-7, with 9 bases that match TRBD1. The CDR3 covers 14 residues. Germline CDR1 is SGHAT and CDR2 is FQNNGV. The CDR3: CASSLSTAWDRASF. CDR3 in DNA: TGTGCCAGCAGCTTGTCTACCGCATGGGACAGGGCGTCTTTC.

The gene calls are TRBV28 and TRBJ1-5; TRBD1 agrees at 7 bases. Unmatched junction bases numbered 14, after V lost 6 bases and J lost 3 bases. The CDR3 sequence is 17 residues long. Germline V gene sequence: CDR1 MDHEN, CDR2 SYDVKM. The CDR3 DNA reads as TGTGCCAGCAGACTTAGGGGAAAACAGGGGACCAATCAGCCCCAGCATTTT. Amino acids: CASRLRGKQGTNQPQHF.

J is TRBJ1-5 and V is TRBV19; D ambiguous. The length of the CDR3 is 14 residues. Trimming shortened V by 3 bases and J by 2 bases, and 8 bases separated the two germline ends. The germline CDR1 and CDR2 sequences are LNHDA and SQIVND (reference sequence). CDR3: CASSIVIRNQPQHF. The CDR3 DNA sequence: TGTGCCAGTAGTATCGTCATTCGCAATCAGCCCCAGCATTTT.

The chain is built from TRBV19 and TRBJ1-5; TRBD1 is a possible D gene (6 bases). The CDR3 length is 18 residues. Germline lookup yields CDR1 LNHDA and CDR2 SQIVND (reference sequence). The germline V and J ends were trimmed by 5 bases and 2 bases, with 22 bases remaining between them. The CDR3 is CASSLRRYREAGNQPQHF. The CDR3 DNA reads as TGTGCCAGTAGTCTCCGAAGATACAGGGAAGCGGGCAATCAGCCCCAGCATTTT.

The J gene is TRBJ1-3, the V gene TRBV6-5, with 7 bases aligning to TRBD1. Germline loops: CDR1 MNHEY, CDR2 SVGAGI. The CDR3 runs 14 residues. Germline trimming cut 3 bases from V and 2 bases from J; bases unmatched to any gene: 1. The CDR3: CASSYDRAGNTIYF. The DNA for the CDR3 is TGTGCCAGCAGTTATGACAGGGCTGGAAACACCATATATTTT.

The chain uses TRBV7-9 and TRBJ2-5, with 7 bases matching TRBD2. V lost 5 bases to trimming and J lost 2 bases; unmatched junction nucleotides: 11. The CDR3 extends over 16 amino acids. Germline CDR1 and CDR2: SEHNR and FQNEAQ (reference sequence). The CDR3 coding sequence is TGTGCCAGCAGCCCCAGAATGGGAGGGTGGCAAGAGACCCAGTACTTC. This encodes CASSPRMGGWQETQYF. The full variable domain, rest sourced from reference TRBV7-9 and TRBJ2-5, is DTGVSQNPRHKITKRGQNVTFRCDPISEHNRLYWYRQTLGQGPEFLTYFQNEAQLEKSRLLSDRFSAERPKGSFSTLEIQRTEQGDSAMYLCASSPRMGGWQETQYFGPGTRLLVL.

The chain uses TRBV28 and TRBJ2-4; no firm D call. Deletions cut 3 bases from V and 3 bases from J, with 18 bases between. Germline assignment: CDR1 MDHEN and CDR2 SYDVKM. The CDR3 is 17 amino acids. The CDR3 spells CASSLSLTATSKNIQYF. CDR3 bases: TGTGCCAGCAGTTTGTCCTTGACGGCTACGAGCAAAAACATTCAGTACTTC.

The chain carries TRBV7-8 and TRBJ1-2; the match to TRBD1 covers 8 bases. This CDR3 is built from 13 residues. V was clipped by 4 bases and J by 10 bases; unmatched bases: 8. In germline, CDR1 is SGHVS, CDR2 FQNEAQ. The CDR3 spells CASSYGQGIDYTF. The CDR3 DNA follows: TGTGCCAGCAGCTACGGACAGGGAATTGACTACACCTTC.

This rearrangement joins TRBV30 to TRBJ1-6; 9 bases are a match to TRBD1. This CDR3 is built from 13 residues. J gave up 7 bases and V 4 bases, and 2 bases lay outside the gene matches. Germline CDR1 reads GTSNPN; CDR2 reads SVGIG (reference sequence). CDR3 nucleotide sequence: TGTGCCTGGAACGGACAGGGGAATTCACCCCTCCACTTT. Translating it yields CAWNGQGNSPLHF.

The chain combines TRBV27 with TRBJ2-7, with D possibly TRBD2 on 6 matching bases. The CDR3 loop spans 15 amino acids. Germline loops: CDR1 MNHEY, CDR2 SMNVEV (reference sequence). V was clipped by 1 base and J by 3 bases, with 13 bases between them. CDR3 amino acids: CASSLWAGSGYEQYF. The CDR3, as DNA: TGTGCCAGCAGTTTATGGGCCGGGAGTGGCTACGAGCAGTACTTC.

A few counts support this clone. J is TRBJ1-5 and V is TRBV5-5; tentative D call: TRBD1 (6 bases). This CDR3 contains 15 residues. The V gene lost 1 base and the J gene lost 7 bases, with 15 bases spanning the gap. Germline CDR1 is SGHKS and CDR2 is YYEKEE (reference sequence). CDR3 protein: CASSLTTGSQQPQHF. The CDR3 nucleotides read TGTGCCAGCAGCTTGACCACAGGGTCACAACAGCCCCAGCATTTT.

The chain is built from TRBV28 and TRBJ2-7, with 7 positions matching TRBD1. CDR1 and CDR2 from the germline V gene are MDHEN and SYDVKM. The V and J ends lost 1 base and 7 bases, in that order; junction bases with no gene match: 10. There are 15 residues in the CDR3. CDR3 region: CASSLFPGQFNEQYF. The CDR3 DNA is TGTGCCAGCAGTTTATTTCCGGGACAGTTTAATGAGCAGTACTTC.

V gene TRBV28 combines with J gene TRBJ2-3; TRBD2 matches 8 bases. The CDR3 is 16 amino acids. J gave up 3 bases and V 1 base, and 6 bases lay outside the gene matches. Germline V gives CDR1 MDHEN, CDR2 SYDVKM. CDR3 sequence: CASSLSSSGFTDTQYF. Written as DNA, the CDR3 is TGTGCCAGCAGTTTATCGTCTAGCGGGTTTACAGATACGCAGTATTTT.

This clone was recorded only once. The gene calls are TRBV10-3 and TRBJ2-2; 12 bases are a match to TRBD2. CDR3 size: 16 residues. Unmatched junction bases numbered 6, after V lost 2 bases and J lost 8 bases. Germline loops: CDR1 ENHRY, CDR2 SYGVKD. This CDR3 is CAISERLAGVGGELFF. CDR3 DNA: TGTGCCATCAGTGAGAGACTAGCGGGAGTGGGGGGGGAGCTGTTTTTT.